One and the same sample provided the 28 T cell receptor beta chains below, sequenced in a study of graft-versus-host responses after intestinal transplantation (TCRdb year 2021). The library relied on the immunoSEQ multiplex PCR assay. The table comes from immuneACCESS by way of TCRdb, which keeps in-frame sequences with V and J called. Part of the clones is missing from these tables; in studies checked, under half for an unresolved V gene and the rest for unknown reasons. The sample table shows over 75,000 clones, and roughly 82% are seen once. The top ten clonotypes cover under 1.5% of the sample. This specimen was PBMCs, taken 255 days after intestinal transplant. Receptors originate from a human patient who received an intestinal transplant, so some T cells may come from the graft donor.

This chain connects TRBV14 to TRBJ2-3; D unresolved. The germline V gene encodes CDR1 SGHDN and CDR2 FVKESK. V dropped 3 bases and J dropped 0 bases, with 7 bases sitting between them. This CDR3 is 14 amino acids long. As DNA, the CDR3 is TGTGCCAGCAGCCAGTTTTCTAGCACAGATACGCAGTATTTT. It is translated as CASSQFSSTDTQYF.

V and J are TRBV28 and TRBJ2-4, with a weak D call TRBD2 (5 bases). Germline loops: CDR1 MDHEN, CDR2 SYDVKM. CDR3 length: 17 amino acids. Deletions cut 2 bases from V and 11 bases from J, with 25 bases between. CDR3 region: CASSLRTSTPLMVVQYF. For the CDR3, the DNA is TGTGCCAGCAGTTTAAGGACTTCCACCCCCCTAATGGTGGTTCAGTACTTC.

This chain links TRBV4-1 with TRBJ1-6; D gene unclear. V was trimmed by 1 base and J by 6 bases, leaving 4 bases between them. The CDR3 covers 13 residues. Germline CDR1 is MGHRA and CDR2 is YSYEKL. The CDR3 DNA reads as TGCGCCAGCAGCCAAGGTCTTAATTCACCCCTCCACTTT. This sequence encodes CASSQGLNSPLHF.

The chain combines TRBV5-1 with TRBJ2-1; 14 bases align to TRBD2. The CDR3 contains 18 residues. Germline V gene data show CDR1 as SGHRS and CDR2 as YFSETQ. V dropped 1 base and J dropped 1; count of bases not matched to a gene: 4. The CDR3: CASSLTTSGRGSYNEQFF. The DNA for the CDR3 is TGCGCCAGCAGCTTGACGACTAGCGGGAGGGGGTCCTACAATGAGCAGTTCTTC. The full variable domain, in which reference TRBV5-1 and TRBJ2-1 provide the parts outside the CDR3, is KAGVTQTPRYLIKTRGQQVTLSCSPISGHRSVSWYQQTPGQGLQFLFEYFSETQRNKGNFPGRFSGRQFSNSRSEMNVSTLELGDSALYLCASSLTTSGRGSYNEQFFGPGTRLTVL.

This clone was seen once. V is TRBV27 and J is TRBJ1-1, with D perhaps matching TRBD1 (6 bases). Per the germline V gene, CDR1 is MNHEY and CDR2 is SMNVEV (reference sequence). Trimming shortened V by 6 bases and J by 4 bases, and 18 bases separated the two germline ends. The CDR3 consists of 15 residues. CDR3 region: CASSTLGGGGTEAFF. As DNA, the CDR3 is TGTGCCAGCAGCACCCTCGGGGGGGGCGGCACTGAAGCTTTCTTT.

The V and J genes are TRBV9 and TRBJ1-1; 7 bases are a match to TRBD1. The CDR3 consists of 15 residues. CDR1 and CDR2 from the germline V gene are SGDLS and YYNGEE. Losses at the gene ends were 4 bases for V and 1 base for J; bases not matched to a gene: 7. As DNA, the CDR3 is TGTGCCAGCAGCCCCCGGGACAGTCCGAACACTGAAGCTTTCTTT. This gives the protein CASSPRDSPNTEAFF.

J is TRBJ1-4 and V is TRBV19, with a tentative D call TRBD1 (5 bases). Trimming shortened V by 5 bases and J by 6 bases, and 19 bases separated the two germline ends. Germline CDR1 LNHDA, CDR2 SQIVND (reference sequence). The CDR3 consists of 16 residues. The CDR3 sequence is CASSVKGGGTHEKLFF. CDR3 DNA: TGTGCCAGTAGTGTGAAGGGTGGGGGAACCCATGAAAAACTGTTTTTT. Variable domain in full (rest from reference TRBV19 and TRBJ1-4): DGGITQSPKYLFRKEGQNVTLSCEQNLNHDAMYWYRQDPGQGLRLIYYSQIVNDFQKGDIAEGYSVSREKKESFPLTVTSAQKNPTAFYLCASSVKGGGTHEKLFFGSGTQLSVL.

The J gene is TRBJ2-5, the V gene TRBV29-1; 16 bases line up with TRBD2. CDR3 length: 15 residues. The V and J ends lost 1 base and 5 bases, in that order; junction bases with no gene match: 1. Looked up from germline, CDR1 is SQVTM and CDR2 is ANQGSEA. The CDR3 region is CSVEGGLAGGETQYF. The CDR3 coding sequence is TGCAGCGTTGAAGGGGGACTAGCGGGGGGGGAGACCCAGTACTTC. Combining the CDR3 with reference TRBV29-1 and TRBJ2-5 gives the whole variable domain SAVISQKPSRDICQRGTSLTIQCQVDSQVTMMFWYRQQPGQSLTLIATANQGSEATYESGFVIDKFPISRPNLTFSTLTVSNMSPEDSSIYLCSVEGGLAGGETQYFGPGTRLLVL.

This clone is a singleton in its sample. The chain carries TRBV4-1 and TRBJ2-7, with D perhaps TRBD1 (6 bases). From germline, CDR1 is MGHRA and CDR2 YSYEKL. The CDR3 extends over 16 amino acids. V was cut by 0 bases and J by 2 bases, with 14 bases left in between. CDR3 sequence: CASSQDQQGRTYEQYF. The CDR3, as DNA: TGCGCCAGCAGCCAAGACCAACAGGGTAGGACCTACGAGCAGTACTTC.

The chain combines TRBV5-6 with TRBJ1-5, with 7 positions matching TRBD1. The CDR3 totals 17 residues. After removal of 5 bases from V and 7 bases from J, the junction contained 18 bases not matched to a gene. CDR1 SGHDT and CDR2 YYEEEE come from the germline V gene. The CDR3 region is CASSRGQGGKIVQPQHF. The CDR3 nucleotides are TGTGCCAGCAGTCGAGGGCAGGGGGGCAAGATAGTGCAGCCCCAGCATTTT.

This chain joins TRBV7-2 and TRBJ2-1; D perhaps matches TRBD1 (5 bases). Germline values: CDR1 SGHTA, CDR2 FQGNSA. This CDR3 contains 14 residues. V dropped 3 bases and J dropped 4 bases, with 10 bases sitting between them. CDR3 sequence: CASSLTDSYNEQFF. CDR3 nucleotides: TGTGCCAGCAGCTTGACCGACAGTTACAATGAGCAGTTCTTC.

The J gene is TRBJ2-3, the V gene TRBV2; no clear D. CDR1 and CDR2 from the germline V gene are SNHLY and FYNNEI. The CDR3 runs 11 residues. The V and J ends lost 6 bases and 3 bases respectively, with 4 bases between them. The CDR3 region is CASRVTDTQYF. CDR3 DNA: TGTGCCAGCAGAGTAACAGATACGCAGTATTTT.

This clone was observed a handful of times. The rearrangement uses TRBV5-6 and TRBJ2-2, with 10 bases fitting TRBD2. CDR1 SGHDT and CDR2 YYEEEE come from the germline V gene. V lost 0 bases and J lost 3; bases outside the gene matches: 5. CDR3 length equals 17 residues. The CDR3 spells CASSLGAGGPDTGELFF. The DNA of the CDR3 is TGTGCCAGCAGCTTGGGAGCGGGGGGGCCGGACACCGGGGAGCTGTTTTTT.

The V gene is TRBV6-4, the J gene TRBJ2-1; TRBD2 aligns across 9 bases. This CDR3 is built from 18 residues. The ends lost 2 bases at V and 0 bases at J; junction bases unmatched: 8. Per the germline V gene, CDR1 is MRHNA and CDR2 is SNTAGT. The CDR3, as DNA: TGTGCCAGCAGTGACCCTAGCGGGGAGTCGAGCTCCTACAATGAGCAGTTCTTC. Translation: CASSDPSGESSSYNEQFF.

This chain connects TRBV15 to TRBJ2-7; TRBD1 agrees at 10 bases. This CDR3 region has 15 residues. With V trimmed by 3 bases and J by 2 bases, 4 bases remained unmatched. CDR1 and CDR2 (germline): LNHNV, YYDKDF (reference sequence). The CDR3 DNA follows: TGTGCCACCAGCAGGGGGACAGGGGTAGCCTACGAGCAGTACGTC. It specifies CATSRGTGVAYEQYV.

This rearrangement joins TRBV19 to TRBJ1-2, with D possibly matching TRBD1 (6 bases). Germline assignment: CDR1 LNHDA and CDR2 SQIVND (reference sequence). The CDR3 runs 14 residues. Trimming shortened V by 7 bases and J by 3 bases, and 15 bases separated the two germline ends. As DNA, the CDR3 is TGTGCCAGTACCACTCCGGACAGCTACTATGGCTACACCTTC. Its protein product is CASTTPDSYYGYTF.

The chain recombines TRBV28 with TRBJ2-7; 13 positions match TRBD2. The CDR3 runs to 18 residues. Trimming at V came to 6 bases and at J to 2 bases, leaving 13 bases not matched to a gene. CDR1 is MDHEN and CDR2 is SYDVKM in the germline V gene. This CDR3 reads CASSLPGLAGRYAYEQYF. The DNA of the CDR3 is TGTGCCAGCAGCTTACCGGGACTAGCGGGAAGGTATGCCTACGAGCAGTACTTC. Together with reference TRBV28 and TRBJ2-7, the CDR3 gives the full variable domain: DVKVTQSSRYLVKRTGEKVFLECVQDMDHENMFWYRQDPGLGLRLIYFSYDVKMKEKGDIPEGYSVSREKKERFSLILESASTNQTSMYLCASSLPGLAGRYAYEQYFGPGTRLTVT.

The chain has TRBV29-1 and TRBJ2-1, with TRBD2 identical over 9 bases. Per the germline V gene, CDR1 is SQVTM and CDR2 is ANQGSEA. The CDR3 runs 20 residues. V was pared by 4 bases and J by 5 bases, with 24 bases of the junction left unmatched. CDR3 DNA: TGCAGCGTTGGGACAATGGCCGAATCGTTTAGCGGGGGTTTTAACAATGAGCAGTTCTTC. It encodes CSVGTMAESFSGGFNNEQFF.

The rearrangement joins TRBV4-2 to TRBJ2-7, with 8 bases aligning to TRBD2. The V gene's germline CDR1 is LGHNA and CDR2 YNFKEQ. V dropped 0 bases and J dropped 2; count of bases not matched to a gene: 9. This CDR3 comprises 17 residues. CDR3 nucleotide sequence: TGTGCCAGCAGCCAAGAGAGGAGTAGCGGGACTCCCTACGAGCAGTACTTC. Encoded protein: CASSQERSSGTPYEQYF.

The genes are TRBV4-1 and TRBJ1-1, with TRBD1 as a possible D gene (5 bases). CDR3 length equals 16 residues. Germline V gene sequence: CDR1 MGHRA, CDR2 YSYEKL. The V gene lost 3 bases and the J gene lost 1 base, with 15 bases spanning the gap. This CDR3 reads CASSHPPGRANTEAFF. In DNA form, the CDR3 reads TGCGCCAGCAGCCACCCCCCGGGCAGGGCGAACACTGAAGCTTTCTTT.

The V and J genes are TRBV6-1 and TRBJ1-5, with a weak D call TRBD1 (5 bases). This CDR3 is built from 13 residues. The V and J ends lost 10 bases and 3 bases respectively, with 13 bases between them. Germline V gives CDR1 MNHNS, CDR2 SASEGT. The CDR3 coding sequence is TGTGCCACCGTCGGGGACCTCAATCAGCCCCAGCATTTT. Residues: CATVGDLNQPQHF.

The chain combines TRBV6-1 with TRBJ2-1, with 8 bases matching TRBD2. This CDR3 comprises 17 residues. CDR1 and CDR2 from the germline V gene are MNHNS and SASEGT. V dropped 2 bases and J dropped 0; count of bases not matched to a gene: 6. The CDR3 sequence is CASSEWPAGDSYNEQFF. CDR3 sequence (DNA): TGTGCCAGCAGTGAATGGCCAGCGGGAGACTCCTACAATGAGCAGTTCTTC.

V is TRBV6-1 and J is TRBJ2-7; 8 bases are a match to TRBD1. The CDR3 consists of 13 residues. Germline V gene sequence: CDR1 MNHNS, CDR2 SASEGT. The V segment lost 5 bases and the J segment 5 bases; nucleotides outside the gene matches: 5. CDR3 sequence reads: CASSKDRVNEQYV. CDR3 bases: TGTGCCAGCAGTAAGGACAGGGTCAACGAGCAGTACGTC.

The chain combines TRBV19 with TRBJ1-5, with D possibly TRBD1 on 5 matching bases. V was cut by 6 bases and J by 1 base, with 10 bases left in between. Germline assignment: CDR1 LNHDA and CDR2 SQIVND (reference sequence). The CDR3 runs 14 residues. CDR3: CASRPNRSNQPQHF. The CDR3 DNA is TGTGCCAGTAGACCTAACAGGAGCAATCAGCCCCAGCATTTT.

The V call is TRBV7-9, the J call TRBJ2-2; no clear D. This CDR3 spans 15 amino acids. Germline values: CDR1 SEHNR, CDR2 FQNEAQ (reference sequence). The ends were cut back, 2 bases at V and 4 bases at J, with 11 bases in the middle. In DNA form, the CDR3 reads TGTGCCAGCAGCTTAATCCAGCCCCGCACCGGGGAGCTGTTTTTT. Translating gives CASSLIQPRTGELFF.

This chain uses TRBV4-2 with TRBJ1-1; D is undetermined. The CDR3 length is 13 residues. Germline assignment: CDR1 LGHNA and CDR2 YNFKEQ. The V end lost 3 bases, the J end lost 1 base, and 6 bases lay between the germline ends. The CDR3 DNA is TGTGCCAGCAGCCACCCAGGGAACACTGAAGCTTTCTTT. Translated, it gives CASSHPGNTEAFF.

V gene TRBV5-1 combines with J gene TRBJ1-1; possible D gene TRBD1, 6 bases. CDR1 is SGHRS, CDR2 YFSETQ, per germline. V was trimmed by 1 base and J by 3 bases, leaving 16 bases between them. The CDR3 extends over 16 amino acids. The CDR3 bases are TGCGCCAGCAGCTTGTCACAGGGAGGTCGGGACACTGAAGCTTTCTTT. Translating it yields CASSLSQGGRDTEAFF.

The V gene is TRBV28, the J gene TRBJ2-1, with D tentatively TRBD2 (5 bases). CDR1 is MDHEN, CDR2 SYDVKM, per germline. This CDR3 is 14 amino acids long. V was pared by 1 base and J by 5 bases, with 9 bases between. This chain's CDR3 is CASSLSDGNNEQFF. CDR3 DNA sequence: TGTGCCAGCAGTTTATCCGACGGGAACAATGAGCAGTTCTTC.